The rows below give T cell receptor beta chains drawn from one sample of a study of T cells in tumors after PD-1 blockade. Libraries were prepared by immunoSEQ multiplex PCR; TCRdb keeps only in-frame clonotypes and omits some of them. The repertoire holds about 33,000 clones, roughly 73% seen once, with about 38% in the top ten. The material was PBMCs, obtained before anti-PD-1 treatment. These receptors were taken from a human donor with basal cell carcinoma. Each CDR3 is given with its conserved first and last residue. A D gene is named only where the DNA matches it firmly. Size is stated for part of the rows, as once, few or many counts, or as a class when the clone is expanded.

v_gene,abundance,j_gene,d_gene,CDR3nt,CDR3aa
TRBV29-1,.,TRBJ2-1,TRBD2,TGCAGCGTTGCGACTAGCGGGAGGGGTGAGCAGTTCTTC,CSVATSGRGEQFF
TRBV6-6,few,TRBJ2-6,.,TGTGCCAGCAGGCCCCCTGGCGGCTGGGCCAACGTCCTGACTTTC,CASRPPGGWANVLTF
TRBV11-3,.,TRBJ2-1,.,TGTGCCAGCAGCGTTGGGGAGAGCTCCTACAATGAGCAGTTCTTC,CASSVGESSYNEQFF
TRBV2,.,TRBJ2-1,.,TGTGCCAGCAGTGACTGGTTAGGGTCTATTGAGCAGTTCTTC,CASSDWLGSIEQFF
TRBV11-3,.,TRBJ2-3,.,TGTGCCAGCAGCTCCCGGGGCCTTAGCAGCACAGATACGCAGTATTTT,CASSSRGLSSTDTQYF
TRBV6-2/TRBV6-3,.,TRBJ2-3,TRBD1,TGTGCCAGCAGTCCGAGGACAGGGGGGGTTGGAGATACGCAGTATTTT,CASSPRTGGVGDTQYF
TRBV2,.,TRBJ2-7,TRBD2,TGTGCCAGCAGAGGACTAGGTGTGACCTACGAGCAGTACTTC,CASRGLGVTYEQYF
TRBV15,.,TRBJ2-7,.,TGTGCCACCAGGTTAGAGGGTCACCTAGCGGAGCAGTACTTC,CATRLEGHLAEQYF
TRBV18,.,TRBJ1-2,.,TGTGCCAGCTCACCAGCTCGGGGGGCGCGATCCTATGGCTACACCTTC,CASSPARGARSYGYTF
TRBV28,.,TRBJ1-6,.,TGTGCCAGCACGCAGTGGGGTCGGTATAATTCACCCCTCCACTTT,CASTQWGRYNSPLHF
TRBV15,.,TRBJ2-1,.,TGTGCCACCAGCAGTGGGGGGCGCTCCTACAATGAGCAGTTCTTC,CATSSGGRSYNEQFF
TRBV7-9,.,TRBJ2-2,TRBD1,TGTGCCAGCAGCTTAGGAACACAGGGGTGGACCGGGGAGCTGTTTTTT,CASSLGTQGWTGELFF
TRBV9,.,TRBJ2-7,TRBD2,TGTGCCAGCAGCCCGCGGGGGACGGCCTACGAGCAGTACTTC,CASSPRGTAYEQYF
TRBV4-1,.,TRBJ2-7,TRBD1,TGCGCCAGCAGCCAAGATCGGAAGGGGGCAACGACCTACGAGCAGTACTTC,CASSQDRKGATTYEQYF
TRBV25-1,.,TRBJ1-2,.,TGTGCCAGCAGTGAGACGGGGGCATTAAAGAGCTACACCTTC,CASSETGALKSYTF
TRBV6-2/TRBV6-3,.,TRBJ1-1,.,TGTGCCAGCAGTCGACGGGGGACGAGTGCTTTCTTT,CASSRRGTSAFF
TRBV6-5,.,TRBJ2-3,.,TGTGCCAGCAGTTCGGCTTGGGGCACAGATACGCAGTATTTT,CASSSAWGTDTQYF
TRBV29-1,.,TRBJ2-1,.,TGCAGCGTGGGCGTCCGGGACGCCTACAATGAGCAGTTCTTC,CSVGVRDAYNEQFF
TRBV19,.,TRBJ1-2,TRBD1,TGTGCCAGTAGTGGCAGACAGGGTAGCGATGGCTACACCTTC,CASSGRQGSDGYTF
TRBV6-5,.,TRBJ2-1,.,TGTGCCAGCAGTCCCAGCGTGAGCAATGAGCAGTTCTTC,CASSPSVSNEQFF
TRBV6-1,.,TRBJ2-7,TRBD2,TGTGCCAGCAGTGACGCGGGACTAGCGCGCGAGCAGTACTTC,CASSDAGLAREQYF
TRBV7-2,few,TRBJ2-7,.,TGTGCCAGCAGCTTAGACACGCTGCCCTACGAGCAGTACTTC,CASSLDTLPYEQYF
TRBV5-5,.,TRBJ2-1,TRBD1,TGTGCCAGCAGTACATGGGGACAGCTCGCTTCTGATGAGCAGTTCTTC,CASSTWGQLASDEQFF
TRBV18,.,TRBJ1-3,TRBD1,TGTGCCAGCTCACTTACAGGGGGCGAAGGAAACACCATATATTTT,CASSLTGGEGNTIYF
TRBV4-2,.,TRBJ2-6,.,TGTGCCAGCAGCCAAGACAGCTCTGGGGCCAACGTCCTGACTTTC,CASSQDSSGANVLTF
TRBV6-6,.,TRBJ2-4,TRBD1,TGTGCCAGCAGAACCGGACAGGGCGGAAACATTCAGTACTTC,CASRTGQGGNIQYF
TRBV7-2,.,TRBJ2-1,TRBD2,TGTGCCAGCAGCTCACTAGCGGGAGGCCGGAGTGAGCAGTTCTTC,CASSSLAGGRSEQFF
TRBV7-9,.,TRBJ2-6,TRBD2,TGTGCCAGCAGCATACTAGCGGGGATCTCTGGGGCCAACGTCCTGACTTTC,CASSILAGISGANVLTF
TRBV12-3/TRBV12-4,.,TRBJ1-1,.,TGTGCCAGCATACTCAGGGTGAACACTGAAGCTTTCTTT,CASILRVNTEAFF
TRBV6-6,.,TRBJ1-2,.,TGTGCCAGCAGTTACTCCCCCCTTGGAAACTATGGCTACACCTTC,CASSYSPLGNYGYTF
TRBV6-2/TRBV6-3,.,TRBJ1-3,TRBD1,TGTGCCAGCAGCGCCGGGACAGCTCAAACTGGAAACACCATATATTTT,CASSAGTAQTGNTIYF
TRBV7-2,.,TRBJ2-6,TRBD1,TGTGCCAGCAGCCAGGGACAGGGGGTCGCTGGGGCCAACGTCCTGACTTTC,CASSQGQGVAGANVLTF
TRBV18,.,TRBJ2-2,TRBD1,TGTGCCAGCTCACCCCCCGGGACAGGGGGGGCCGGGGAGCTGTTTTTT,CASSPPGTGGAGELFF
TRBV19,.,TRBJ2-6,.,TGTGCCAGTAGGAGGGGGGGATCTGGGGCCAACGTCCTGACTTTC,CASRRGGSGANVLTF
TRBV5-6,once,TRBJ1-2,TRBD1,TGTGCCAGCAGCAGACTAGACAGGGATTCCTATGGCTACACCTTC,CASSRLDRDSYGYTF
TRBV5-5,.,TRBJ1-5,TRBD1,TGTGCCAGCAGCTCCGAGGACAGGGCCAATCAGCCCCAGCATTTT,CASSSEDRANQPQHF
TRBV5-1,.,TRBJ1-1,TRBD1,TGCGCCAGCAGCTTGGGGGGACAGGGTATAATCATGAACACTGAAGCTTTCTTT,CASSLGGQGIIMNTEAFF
TRBV27,.,TRBJ2-5,TRBD2,TGTGCCAGCAGTGGGCTATGGGGAGGGGAGACCCAGTACTTC,CASSGLWGGETQYF
TRBV5-6,once,TRBJ2-7,.,TGTGCCAGCAGCTTGGGGTTATCCAGGGAAGGCGAGCAGTACTTC,CASSLGLSREGEQYF
TRBV6-4,.,TRBJ2-3,.,TGTGCCAGCAGTGACTCGATTCGCGGAGATACGCAGTATTTT,CASSDSIRGDTQYF
TRBV25-1,.,TRBJ1-4,TRBD1,TGTGCCAGCAGTGAAGGGACAGGCAGGGCTAATGAAAAACTGTTTTTT,CASSEGTGRANEKLFF
TRBV15,.,TRBJ1-4,.,TGTGCCACCAGCAGAGATGGCCCAGCCCGAGAAAAACTGTTTTTT,CATSRDGPAREKLFF
TRBV27,few,TRBJ1-6,.,TGTGCCAGCAGTTTATCAGGGGACAATTCACCCCTCCACTTT,CASSLSGDNSPLHF
TRBV2,.,TRBJ2-1,TRBD1,TGTGCCAGCAGATCCCCCGGGACAGGGGAAAATGAGCAGTTCTTC,CASRSPGTGENEQFF
TRBV12-5,.,TRBJ2-7,.,TGTGCTAGTGGAGGGTGGAGCTCCTACGAGCAGTACTTC,CASGGWSSYEQYF
TRBV7-2,.,TRBJ1-2,.,TGTGCCAGCAGCTTATATGGAGCTAACTATGGCTACACCTTC,CASSLYGANYGYTF
TRBV13,few,TRBJ1-5,.,TGTGCCAGCAGCTTAGTGGGTTATCAGCCCCAGCATTTT,CASSLVGYQPQHF
TRBV28,.,TRBJ2-3,.,TGTGCCAGCACCCAGCGGGCTTCAGATACGCAGTATTTT,CASTQRASDTQYF
TRBV9,.,TRBJ2-3,.,TGTGCCAGCAGCCCCTGGACTAATCCAGATACGCAGTATTTT,CASSPWTNPDTQYF
TRBV4-2,.,TRBJ1-1,TRBD1,TGTGCCAGCAGCCAAGATACAGGGGGCACTGAAGCTTTCTTT,CASSQDTGGTEAFF
TRBV7-9,medium-sized,TRBJ2-7,.,TGTGCCAGCAGCCCCCCCGGGTTTGAGTCCTACGAGCAGTACTTC,CASSPPGFESYEQYF
TRBV3-1/TRBV3-2,many,TRBJ2-7,.,TGTGCCAGCAGCCAAGATTGGGAGCGCGAGCAGTACTTC,CASSQDWEREQYF
TRBV4-1,.,TRBJ1-4,.,TGCGCCAGCAGCCTGATAGCACAGGGTTATACTAATGAAAAACTGTTTTTT,CASSLIAQGYTNEKLFF
TRBV20-1,.,TRBJ2-5,TRBD1,TGCAGTGCTAGTAAGGACAGGGTGGAAGAGACCCAGTACTTC,CSASKDRVEETQYF
TRBV3-1/TRBV3-2,.,TRBJ1-1,.,TGTGCCAGCAGCCAGGGAACTGAAGCTTTCTTT,CASSQGTEAFF